This T cell receptor (beta chain) originates from a study of T cells in localized non-small cell lung cancer. Clones were sequenced by immunoSEQ multiplex PCR, and TCRdb holds only the in-frame ones, with some missing. The sample contains tens of thousands of clones, about 87% of which appear only once. The study's findings and limits: There were a median around 59 of the top 100 tumor clones appearing in adjacent lung.

V trimming: 2 bases; J trimming: 4 bases; junction bases outside the gene matches: 9. Germline V gene data show CDR1 as SGHKS and CDR2 as YYEKEE (reference sequence). This CDR3 contains 16 residues. Details on this clone: Its target is not known.

Source: peripheral blood, taken before any cancer treatment. This clonotype was sampled from a man aged 35 to 69 with stage I squamous cell lung carcinoma. The chain combines TRBV5-5 with TRBJ1-2; TRBD1 aligns across 9 bases. CDR3 coding DNA: TGTGCCAGCAGCTTTCGACAGGGGGAAAGAAGCTATGGCTACACCTTC. Protein: CASSFRQGERSYGYTF.